This is a list of T cell receptor beta chains from one sample in a study of Graves' ophthalmopathy and Graves' hyperthyroidism. TCRdb processed the multiplex PCR reads anew with MiXCR; each CDR3 protein has one entry. This sample carries 200,000 to 250,000 distinct CDR3 sequences, 20% to 25% of them seen once, and the ten largest clones take roughly 40%. The sequencing sample was made of peripheral blood. The receptors come from a woman aged 45-60 years with Graves' ophthalmopathy. The conserved cysteine and the conserved F or W are not part of the CDR3 here. The order of the fields is V gene, D gene, CDR3 protein. A D gene is named only where the DNA matches it firmly.

V: TRBV12-3/TRBV12-4; D: NA; CDR3: ASSLVTVAYNQPQH
V: TRBV29-1; D: TRBD1; CDR3: SVYYPDRFSSYGYT
V: TRBV20-1; D: NA; CDR3: SAPFGGGYEQY
V: TRBV2; D: TRBD1; CDR3: ASSIGRQGYQETQY
V: TRBV12-3/TRBV12-4; D: NA; CDR3: ASRPGIASYEQY
V: TRBV9; D: NA; CDR3: ASSVGTGNTEAF
V: TRBV6-1; D: TRBD1; CDR3: ASSKTGVGYT
V: TRBV28; D: NA; CDR3: ASSLPRGMNQPQH
V: TRBV2; D: TRBD1; CDR3: ASSDSTGDIEPQH
V: TRBV30; D: NA; CDR3: ALSTGYSNQPQH
V: TRBV13; D: NA; CDR3: ASSTAGGLSGANVLT